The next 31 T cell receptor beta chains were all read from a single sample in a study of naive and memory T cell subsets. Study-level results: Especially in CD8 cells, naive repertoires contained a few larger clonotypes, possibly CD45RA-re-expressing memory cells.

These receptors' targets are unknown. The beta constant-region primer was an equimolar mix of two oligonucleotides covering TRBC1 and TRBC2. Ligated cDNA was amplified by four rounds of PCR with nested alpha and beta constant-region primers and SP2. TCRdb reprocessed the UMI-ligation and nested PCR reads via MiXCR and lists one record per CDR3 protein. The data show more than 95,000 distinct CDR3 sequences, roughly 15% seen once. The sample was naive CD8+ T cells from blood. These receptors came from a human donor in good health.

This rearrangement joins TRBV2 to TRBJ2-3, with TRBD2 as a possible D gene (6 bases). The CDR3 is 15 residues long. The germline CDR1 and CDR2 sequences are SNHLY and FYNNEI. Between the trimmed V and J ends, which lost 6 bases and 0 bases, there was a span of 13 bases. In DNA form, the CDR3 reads TGTGCCAGCAGACGGTCCGGGACTAGCACAGATACGCAGTATTTT. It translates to CASRRSGTSTDTQYF.

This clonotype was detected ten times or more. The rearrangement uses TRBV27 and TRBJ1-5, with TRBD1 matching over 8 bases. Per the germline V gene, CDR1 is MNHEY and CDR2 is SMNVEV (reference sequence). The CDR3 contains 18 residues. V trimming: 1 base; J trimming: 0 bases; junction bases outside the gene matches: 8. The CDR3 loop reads CASSLFGTGTYSNQPQHF. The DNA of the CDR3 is TGTGCCAGCAGTTTATTCGGGACAGGTACTTATAGCAATCAGCCCCAGCATTTT.

Here the CDR3 reads CASSLGAGGPDTQYF. Written as DNA, the CDR3 is TGTGCCAGCAGTTTGGGAGCTGGGGGGCCAGATACGCAGTATTTT. The J gene is TRBJ2-3, the V gene TRBV28; D tentatively fits TRBD1 or TRBD2 (6 bases each). Germline lookup yields CDR1 MDHEN and CDR2 SYDVKM. The CDR3 covers 15 residues. Trimming pared 3 bases from V and 4 bases from J, leaving 14 bases between.

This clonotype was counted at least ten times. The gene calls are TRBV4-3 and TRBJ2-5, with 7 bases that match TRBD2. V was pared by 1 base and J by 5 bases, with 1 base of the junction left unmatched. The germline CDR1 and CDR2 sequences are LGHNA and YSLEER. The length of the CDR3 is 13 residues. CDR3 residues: CASSQGRGETQYF. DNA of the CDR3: TGCGCCAGCAGCCAAGGGCGGGGGGAGACCCAGTACTTC.

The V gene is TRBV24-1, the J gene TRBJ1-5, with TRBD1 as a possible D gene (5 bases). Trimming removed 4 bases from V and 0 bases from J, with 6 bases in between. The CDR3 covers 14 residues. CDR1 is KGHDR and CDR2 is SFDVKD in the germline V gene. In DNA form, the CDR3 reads TGTGCCACCAGTGACGGACATAGCAATCAGCCCCAGCATTTT. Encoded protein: CATSDGHSNQPQHF.

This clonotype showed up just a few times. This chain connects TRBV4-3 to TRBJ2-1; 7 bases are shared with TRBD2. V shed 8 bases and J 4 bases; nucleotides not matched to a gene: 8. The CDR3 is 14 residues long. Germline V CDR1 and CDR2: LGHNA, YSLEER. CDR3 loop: CASRRGAGYNEQFF. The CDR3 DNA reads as TGCGCCAGCCGCCGGGGAGCGGGATACAATGAGCAGTTCTTC.

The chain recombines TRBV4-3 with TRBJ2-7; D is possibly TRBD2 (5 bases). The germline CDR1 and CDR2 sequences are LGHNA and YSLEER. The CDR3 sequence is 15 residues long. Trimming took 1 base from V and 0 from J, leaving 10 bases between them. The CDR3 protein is CASSQAPGFSYEQYF. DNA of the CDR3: TGCGCCAGCAGCCAAGCGCCGGGGTTCTCCTACGAGCAGTACTTC.

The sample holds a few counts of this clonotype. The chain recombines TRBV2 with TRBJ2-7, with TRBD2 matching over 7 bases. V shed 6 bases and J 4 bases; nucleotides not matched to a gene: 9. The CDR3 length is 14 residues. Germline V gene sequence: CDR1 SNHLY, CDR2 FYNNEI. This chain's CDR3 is CASRYSGPLYEQYF. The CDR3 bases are TGTGCCAGCAGGTATAGCGGGCCCTTGTACGAGCAGTACTTC.

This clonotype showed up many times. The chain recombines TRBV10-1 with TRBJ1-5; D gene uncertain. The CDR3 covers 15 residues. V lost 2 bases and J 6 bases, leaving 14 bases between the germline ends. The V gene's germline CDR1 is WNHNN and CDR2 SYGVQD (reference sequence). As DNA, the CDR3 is TGCGCCAGCAGTGAGAAAATGCATGATGGTCAGCCCCAGCATTTT. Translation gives CASSEKMHDGQPQHF.

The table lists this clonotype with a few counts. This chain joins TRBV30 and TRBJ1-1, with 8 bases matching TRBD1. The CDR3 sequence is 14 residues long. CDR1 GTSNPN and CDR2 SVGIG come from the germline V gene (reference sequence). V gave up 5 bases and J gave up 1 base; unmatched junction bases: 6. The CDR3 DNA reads TGTGCCTGGTCCCCAGGGACAGGGAACACTGAAGCTTTCTTT. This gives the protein CAWSPGTGNTEAFF. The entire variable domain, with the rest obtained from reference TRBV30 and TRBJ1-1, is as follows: SQTIHQWPATLVQPVGSPLSLECTVEGTSNPNLYWYRQAAGRGLQLLFYSVGIGQISSEVPQNLSASRPQDRQFILSSKKLLLSDSGFYLCAWSPGTGNTEAFFGQGTRLTVV.

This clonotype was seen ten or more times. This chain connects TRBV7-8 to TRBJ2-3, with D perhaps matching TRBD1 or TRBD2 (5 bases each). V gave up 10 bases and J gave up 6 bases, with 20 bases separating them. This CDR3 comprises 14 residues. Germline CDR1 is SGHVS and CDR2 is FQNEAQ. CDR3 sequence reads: CATAGTLASDTQYF. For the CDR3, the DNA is TGTGCCACTGCCGGGACCCTTGCGTCCGATACGCAGTATTTT.

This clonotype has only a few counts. This chain's CDR3 is CASSFRYPGDEKLFF. CDR3 bases: TGCGCCAGCAGCTTTAGATATCCTGGGGATGAAAAACTGTTTTTT. This chain links TRBV5-1 with TRBJ1-4, with D unresolved. This CDR3 region has 15 residues. Trimming stripped 2 bases from V and 6 bases from J, with 14 bases between. Germline values: CDR1 SGHRS, CDR2 YFSETQ.

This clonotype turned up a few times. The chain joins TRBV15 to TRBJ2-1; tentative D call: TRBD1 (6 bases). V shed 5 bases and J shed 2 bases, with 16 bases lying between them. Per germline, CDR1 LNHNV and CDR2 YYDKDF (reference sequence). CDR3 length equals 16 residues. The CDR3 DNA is TGTGCCACCAGCGGAACAGGGACCCCCCCCTACAATGAGCAGTTCTTC. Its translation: CATSGTGTPPYNEQFF. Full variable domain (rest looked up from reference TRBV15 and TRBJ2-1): DAMVIQNPRYQVTQFGKPVTLSCSQTLNHNVMYWYQQKSSQAPKLLFHYYDKDFNNEADTPDNFQSRRPNTSFCFLDIRSPGLGDTAMYLCATSGTGTPPYNEQFFGPGTRLTVL.

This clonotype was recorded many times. In DNA, the CDR3 is TGTGCCAGCAGCTTATTAGGGACAGGGCGGCCCGGGGAGCTGTTTTTT. Encoded protein: CASSLLGTGRPGELFF. The gene calls are TRBV5-4 and TRBJ2-2, with 9 bases identical to TRBD1. J gave up 6 bases and V 2 bases, and 8 bases lay outside the gene matches. In germline, CDR1 is SGHNT, CDR2 YYREEE (reference sequence). This CDR3 has 16 amino acids. Combining the CDR3 with reference TRBV5-4 and TRBJ2-2 gives the whole variable domain ETGVTQSPTHLIKTRGQQVTLRCSSQSGHNTVSWYQQALGQGPQFIFQYYREEENGRGNFPPRFSGLQFPNYSSELNVNALELDDSALYLCASSLLGTGRPGELFFGEGSRLTVL.

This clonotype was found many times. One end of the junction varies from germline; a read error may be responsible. CDR3 residues: CSVEAGGPYEQYF. Here the CDR3 DNA reads TGCAGCGTGGAAGCGGGGGGCCCCTACGAGCAGTACTTC. This sequence joins TRBV29-1 and TRBJ2-7; 9 bases map to TRBD2. CDR3 length: 13 amino acids. Germline values: CDR1 SQVTM, CDR2 ANQGSEA.

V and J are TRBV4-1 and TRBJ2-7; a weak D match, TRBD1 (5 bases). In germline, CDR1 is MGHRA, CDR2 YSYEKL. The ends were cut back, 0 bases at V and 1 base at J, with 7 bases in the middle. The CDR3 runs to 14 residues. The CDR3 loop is CASSQEDTSYEQYF. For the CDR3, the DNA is TGCGCCAGCAGCCAAGAGGACACTTCCTACGAGCAGTACTTC.

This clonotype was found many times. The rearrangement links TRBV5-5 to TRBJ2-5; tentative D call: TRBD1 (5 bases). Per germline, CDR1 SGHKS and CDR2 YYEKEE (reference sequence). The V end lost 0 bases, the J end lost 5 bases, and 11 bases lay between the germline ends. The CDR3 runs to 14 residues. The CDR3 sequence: CASSLAGAGETQYF. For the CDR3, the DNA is TGTGCCAGCAGCTTGGCTGGGGCCGGGGAGACCCAGTACTTC.

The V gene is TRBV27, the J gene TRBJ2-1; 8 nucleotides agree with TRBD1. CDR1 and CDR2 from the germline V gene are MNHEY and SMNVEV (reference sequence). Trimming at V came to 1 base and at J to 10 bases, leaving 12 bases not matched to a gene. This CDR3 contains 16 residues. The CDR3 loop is CASSLFFLDREEEQFF. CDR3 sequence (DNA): TGTGCCAGCAGTTTATTCTTCTTGGACAGGGAAGAGGAGCAGTTCTTC.

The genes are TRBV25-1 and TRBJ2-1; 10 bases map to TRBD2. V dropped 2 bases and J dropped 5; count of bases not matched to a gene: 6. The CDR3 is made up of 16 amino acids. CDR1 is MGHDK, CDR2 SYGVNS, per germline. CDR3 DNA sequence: TGTGCCAGCAGTGAAAAGGAGCGGGGGGGCCACAATGAGCAGTTCTTC. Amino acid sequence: CASSEKERGGHNEQFF.

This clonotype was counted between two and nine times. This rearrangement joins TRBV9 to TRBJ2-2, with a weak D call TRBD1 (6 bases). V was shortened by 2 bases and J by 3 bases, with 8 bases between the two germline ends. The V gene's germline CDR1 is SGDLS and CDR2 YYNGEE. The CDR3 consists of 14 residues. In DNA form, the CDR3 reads TGTGCCAGCAGCGTGTCAGGGGACACCGGGGAGCTGTTTTTT. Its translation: CASSVSGDTGELFF.

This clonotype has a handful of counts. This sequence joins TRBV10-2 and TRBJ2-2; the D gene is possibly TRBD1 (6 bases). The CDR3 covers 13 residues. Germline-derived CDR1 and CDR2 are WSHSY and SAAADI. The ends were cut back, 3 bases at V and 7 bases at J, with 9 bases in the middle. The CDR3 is CASSDYRDGELFF. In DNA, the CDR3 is TGCGCCAGCAGTGACTACAGGGACGGGGAGCTGTTTTTT.

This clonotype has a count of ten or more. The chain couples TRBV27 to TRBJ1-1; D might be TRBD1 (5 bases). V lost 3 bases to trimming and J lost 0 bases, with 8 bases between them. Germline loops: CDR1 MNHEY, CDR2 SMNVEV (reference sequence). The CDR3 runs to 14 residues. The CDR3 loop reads CASSFGAVNTEAFF. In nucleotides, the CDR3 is TGTGCCAGCAGTTTTGGGGCAGTGAACACTGAAGCTTTCTTT.

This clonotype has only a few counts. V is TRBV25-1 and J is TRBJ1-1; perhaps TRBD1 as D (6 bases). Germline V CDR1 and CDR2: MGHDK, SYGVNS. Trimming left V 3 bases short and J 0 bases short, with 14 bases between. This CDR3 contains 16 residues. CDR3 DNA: TGTGCCAGCAGTGAGAGGACAGAGAACATGAACACTGAAGCTTTCTTT. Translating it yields CASSERTENMNTEAFF.

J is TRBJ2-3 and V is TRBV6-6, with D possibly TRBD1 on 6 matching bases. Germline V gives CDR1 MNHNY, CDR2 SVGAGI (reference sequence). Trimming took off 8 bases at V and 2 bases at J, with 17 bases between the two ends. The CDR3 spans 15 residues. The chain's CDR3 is CASLGVGATTDTQYF. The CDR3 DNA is TGTGCCAGCCTGGGGGTGGGGGCCACCACAGATACGCAGTATTTT.

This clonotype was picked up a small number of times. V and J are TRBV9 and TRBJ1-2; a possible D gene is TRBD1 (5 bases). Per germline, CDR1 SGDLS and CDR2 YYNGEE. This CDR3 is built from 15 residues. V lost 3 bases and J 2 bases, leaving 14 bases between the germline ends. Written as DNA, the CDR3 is TGTGCCAGCAGCGCTACCGGGACGGCGAACTATGGCTACACCTTC. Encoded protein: CASSATGTANYGYTF.

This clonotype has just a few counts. The CDR3: CASSFRDRVFSEQFF. CDR3 nucleotide sequence: TGTGCCAGCAGCTTTAGGGACAGGGTATTCAGTGAGCAGTTCTTC. The chain links TRBV5-4 to TRBJ2-1; TRBD1 agrees at 9 bases. Germline CDR1 SGHNT, CDR2 YYREEE (reference sequence). The ends lost 2 bases at V and 9 bases at J; junction bases unmatched: 9. The CDR3 runs to 15 residues.

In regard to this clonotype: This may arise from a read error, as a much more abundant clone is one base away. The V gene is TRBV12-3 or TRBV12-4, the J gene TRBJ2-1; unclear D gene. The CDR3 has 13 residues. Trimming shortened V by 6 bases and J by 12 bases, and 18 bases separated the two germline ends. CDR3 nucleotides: TGTGCCAGCAGCTCTTCGCCGGCTCCGGGGCAGTTCTTC. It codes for CASSSSPAPGQFF.

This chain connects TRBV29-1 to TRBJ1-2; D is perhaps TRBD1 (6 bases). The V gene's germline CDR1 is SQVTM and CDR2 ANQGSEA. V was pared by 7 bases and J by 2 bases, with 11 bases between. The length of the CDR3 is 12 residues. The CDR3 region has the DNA TGCAGCGCGGTAACAGGGAACTATGGCTACACCTTC. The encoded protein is CSAVTGNYGYTF. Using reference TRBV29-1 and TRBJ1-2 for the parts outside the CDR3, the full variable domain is SAVISQKPSRDICQRGTSLTIQCQVDSQVTMMFWYRQQPGQSLTLIATANQGSEATYESGFVIDKFPISRPNLTFSTLTVSNMSPEDSSIYLCSAVTGNYGYTFGSGTRLTVV.

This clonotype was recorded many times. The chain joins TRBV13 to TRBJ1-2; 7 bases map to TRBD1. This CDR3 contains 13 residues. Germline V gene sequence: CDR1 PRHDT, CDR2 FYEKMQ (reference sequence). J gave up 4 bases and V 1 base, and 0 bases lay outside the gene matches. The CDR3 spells CASSLAGGYGYTF. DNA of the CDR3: TGTGCCAGCAGCTTAGCAGGGGGCTATGGCTACACCTTC.

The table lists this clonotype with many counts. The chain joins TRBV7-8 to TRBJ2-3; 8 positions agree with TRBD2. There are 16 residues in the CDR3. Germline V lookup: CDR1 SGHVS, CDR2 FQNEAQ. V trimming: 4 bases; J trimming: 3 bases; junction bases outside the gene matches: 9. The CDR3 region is CASSSSASGSTDTQYF. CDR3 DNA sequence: TGTGCCAGCAGCTCGTCGGCCAGCGGGAGTACAGATACGCAGTATTTT.

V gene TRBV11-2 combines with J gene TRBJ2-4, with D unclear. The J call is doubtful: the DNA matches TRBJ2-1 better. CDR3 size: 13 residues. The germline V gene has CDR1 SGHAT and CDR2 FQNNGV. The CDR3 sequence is CASSWVRFDPQFF. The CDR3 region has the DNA TGTGCCAGCAGCTGGGTGAGATTTGATCCGCAGTTCTTC.